These T cell receptor beta chains were read from a single sample in a study of cytomegalovirus exposure and HLA in healthy donors. The assay was immunoSEQ multiplex PCR, and TCRdb's table has in-frame clones only and misses some. The sample has about 110,000 clones, roughly 74% seen once. Sequencing used PBMCs. All receptors derive from a man aged 40-50 years in good health and CMV-seronegative. CDR3s include the opening cysteine and the closing phenylalanine or tryptophan. The order of the fields is D gene, V gene, J gene, CDR3 length, clone size, CDR3 DNA, CDR3 protein. D genes are given only for firm matches. The listing skips clone size in some rows; elsewhere it reads once, few, many or a size class.

d_call: TRBD1; v_call: TRBV19; j_call: TRBJ2-5; cdr3_length: 15; clone_size: few; cdr3_nt: TGTGCCAGTAGCCCCGGGACAGGGGGCATGGAGACCCAGTACTTC; cdr3_aa: CASSPGTGGMETQYF
d_call: NA; v_call: TRBV5-4; j_call: TRBJ2-5; cdr3_length: 16; clone_size: NA; cdr3_nt: TGTGCCAGCAGCTTTCAGGGGCGGGTGGGGCAAGAGACCCAGTACTTC; cdr3_aa: CASSFQGRVGQETQYF
d_call: NA; v_call: TRBV19; j_call: TRBJ1-4; cdr3_length: 13; clone_size: NA; cdr3_nt: TGTGCCAGTAGTATGGACATCCTTGAAAAACTGTTTTTT; cdr3_aa: CASSMDILEKLFF
d_call: NA; v_call: TRBV7-9; j_call: TRBJ2-2; cdr3_length: 14; clone_size: few; cdr3_nt: TGTGCCAGCAGCTTAGACTTGATCACCGGGGAGCTGTTTTTT; cdr3_aa: CASSLDLITGELFF
d_call: NA; v_call: TRBV7-9; j_call: TRBJ2-7; cdr3_length: 13; clone_size: NA; cdr3_nt: TGTGCCAGCAGGGGGGCAGATTCCTACGAGCAGTACTTC; cdr3_aa: CASRGADSYEQYF
d_call: NA; v_call: TRBV2; j_call: TRBJ2-1; cdr3_length: 15; clone_size: few; cdr3_nt: TGTGCCACAAGACTCTGGGGGCAATCCTACAATGAGCAGTTCTTC; cdr3_aa: CATRLWGQSYNEQFF
d_call: TRBD1; v_call: TRBV11-2; j_call: TRBJ2-7; cdr3_length: 14; clone_size: few; cdr3_nt: TGTGCCAGCAGGGTGAATACAGGGGGCTACGAGCAGTACTTC; cdr3_aa: CASRVNTGGYEQYF
d_call: TRBD2; v_call: TRBV6-5; j_call: TRBJ2-5; cdr3_length: 15; clone_size: NA; cdr3_nt: TGTGCCAGCAGCAATAGCGGGGGGGAGGGGGAGACCCAGTACTTC; cdr3_aa: CASSNSGGEGETQYF
d_call: NA; v_call: TRBV29-1; j_call: TRBJ2-6; cdr3_length: 13; clone_size: NA; cdr3_nt: TGCAGCGTTGGGGCCTCTGGGGCCAACGTCCTGACTTTC; cdr3_aa: CSVGASGANVLTF
d_call: NA; v_call: TRBV5-4; j_call: TRBJ1-1; cdr3_length: 12; clone_size: NA; cdr3_nt: TGTGCCAGCAGCTTCAGCAGAGGTGAAGCTTTCTTT; cdr3_aa: CASSFSRGEAFF
d_call: TRBD2; v_call: TRBV2; j_call: TRBJ2-5; cdr3_length: 16; clone_size: few; cdr3_nt: TGTGCCAGCAGTGAATTTGGGCGGGGGGCCGATGAGACCCAGTACTTC; cdr3_aa: CASSEFGRGADETQYF
d_call: TRBD1; v_call: TRBV9; j_call: TRBJ2-1; cdr3_length: 15; clone_size: NA; cdr3_nt: TGTGCCAGCAGCGGGGGACAGAACCGTTACAATGAGCAGTTCTTC; cdr3_aa: CASSGGQNRYNEQFF
d_call: NA; v_call: TRBV10-3; j_call: TRBJ2-5; cdr3_length: 12; clone_size: NA; cdr3_nt: TGTGCCATCAGTGGCCTAGAGGGGACCCAGTACTTC; cdr3_aa: CAISGLEGTQYF
d_call: TRBD1; v_call: TRBV5-1; j_call: TRBJ1-1; cdr3_length: 18; clone_size: NA; cdr3_nt: TGCGCCAGCAGCGCGGGACAGCCCGGACTGGCTCCCCTCTCAGAAGCTTTCTTT; cdr3_aa: CASSAGQPGLAPLSEAFF
d_call: NA; v_call: TRBV7-2; j_call: TRBJ1-5; cdr3_length: 14; clone_size: NA; cdr3_nt: TGTGCCAGCAGCTTAGGTGGGGGGGGTCAGCCCCAGCATTTT; cdr3_aa: CASSLGGGGQPQHF
d_call: NA; v_call: TRBV5-1; j_call: TRBJ2-3; cdr3_length: 15; clone_size: NA; cdr3_nt: TGCGCCAGCAGCCGGGACAATCCTAGCACAGATACGCAGTATTTT; cdr3_aa: CASSRDNPSTDTQYF
d_call: NA; v_call: TRBV6-6; j_call: TRBJ2-1; cdr3_length: 12; clone_size: few; cdr3_nt: TGTGCCAGCAGTTACGGGAGAGGTGAGCAGTTCTTC; cdr3_aa: CASSYGRGEQFF
d_call: TRBD1; v_call: TRBV25-1; j_call: TRBJ1-6; cdr3_length: 16; clone_size: few; cdr3_nt: TGTGCCAGCAGAGGACAGGGGCTGTCCTATAATTCACCCCTCCACTTT; cdr3_aa: CASRGQGLSYNSPLHF
d_call: NA; v_call: TRBV2; j_call: TRBJ2-3; cdr3_length: 16; clone_size: NA; cdr3_nt: TGTGCCAGCAGTGAAGGCATGACTGTTAGCACAGATACGCAGTATTTT; cdr3_aa: CASSEGMTVSTDTQYF
d_call: NA; v_call: TRBV7-6; j_call: TRBJ1-6; cdr3_length: 13; clone_size: NA; cdr3_nt: TGTGCCAGCAGCTTAGCCGAGAGGGCACCCCTCCACTTT; cdr3_aa: CASSLAERAPLHF
d_call: NA; v_call: TRBV4-2; j_call: TRBJ2-7; cdr3_length: 12; clone_size: NA; cdr3_nt: TGTGCCAGCAGCCAAGGGACAGACGAGCAGTACTTC; cdr3_aa: CASSQGTDEQYF
d_call: NA; v_call: TRBV6-5; j_call: TRBJ2-5; cdr3_length: 14; clone_size: NA; cdr3_nt: TGTGCCAGCAGCCCCGACAGCACCACAGAGACCCAGTACTTC; cdr3_aa: CASSPDSTTETQYF
d_call: NA; v_call: TRBV11-3; j_call: TRBJ2-1; cdr3_length: 14; clone_size: NA; cdr3_nt: TGTGCCAGCAGCCAAAGGAATCGGGTGGGTGAGCAGTTCTTC; cdr3_aa: CASSQRNRVGEQFF
d_call: TRBD1; v_call: TRBV25-1; j_call: TRBJ2-1; cdr3_length: 16; clone_size: NA; cdr3_nt: TGTGCCAGCAGTGAAGTAACCGGGACAGGGTACAATGAGCAGTTCTTC; cdr3_aa: CASSEVTGTGYNEQFF
d_call: TRBD2; v_call: TRBV7-9; j_call: TRBJ2-7; cdr3_length: 14; clone_size: few; cdr3_nt: TGTGCCAGCAGCTTCGGGGGGATCGCCTACGAGCAGTACTTC; cdr3_aa: CASSFGGIAYEQYF
d_call: TRBD2; v_call: TRBV5-5; j_call: TRBJ2-3; cdr3_length: 16; clone_size: NA; cdr3_nt: TGTGCCAGCAGCTTGGCCATACGGGGGGGTACAGATACGCAGTATTTT; cdr3_aa: CASSLAIRGGTDTQYF
d_call: NA; v_call: TRBV5-1; j_call: TRBJ1-2; cdr3_length: 17; clone_size: few; cdr3_nt: TGCGCCAGCAGCTTGTGGGCGTCTACCGGGACTAACTATGGCTACACCTTC; cdr3_aa: CASSLWASTGTNYGYTF
d_call: TRBD1; v_call: TRBV6-6; j_call: TRBJ1-5; cdr3_length: 16; clone_size: NA; cdr3_nt: TGTGCCAGCAGTTACTTGGACAGGGGCAGCAATCAGCCCCAGCATTTT; cdr3_aa: CASSYLDRGSNQPQHF
d_call: NA; v_call: TRBV6-5; j_call: TRBJ1-4; cdr3_length: 14; clone_size: few; cdr3_nt: TGTGCCAGCAGTTTACACCAATGGAATGAAAAACTGTTTTTT; cdr3_aa: CASSLHQWNEKLFF
d_call: TRBD1; v_call: TRBV5-4; j_call: TRBJ1-1; cdr3_length: 12; clone_size: NA; cdr3_nt: TGTGCCAGCAGCCTCCTAGGACAGGCGGCTTTCTTT; cdr3_aa: CASSLLGQAAFF
d_call: TRBD1; v_call: TRBV15; j_call: TRBJ1-4; cdr3_length: 16; clone_size: NA; cdr3_nt: TGTGCCACCAGCAGTACAGACAGGGGGCTAAATGAAAAACTGTTTTTT; cdr3_aa: CATSSTDRGLNEKLFF
d_call: TRBD2; v_call: TRBV10-3; j_call: TRBJ2-1; cdr3_length: 15; clone_size: NA; cdr3_nt: TGTGCCACCGACCCAGGAGCGGGGAGGTACAATGAGCAGTTCTTC; cdr3_aa: CATDPGAGRYNEQFF
d_call: TRBD1; v_call: TRBV6-1; j_call: TRBJ2-3; cdr3_length: 15; clone_size: NA; cdr3_nt: TGTGCCAGCAGTGATAAGGGGGCAGGATCAGATACGCAGTATTTT; cdr3_aa: CASSDKGAGSDTQYF
d_call: NA; v_call: TRBV15; j_call: TRBJ1-6; cdr3_length: 14; clone_size: few; cdr3_nt: TGTGCCACCAGTCGTTGGCAAGATAATTCACCCCTCCACTTT; cdr3_aa: CATSRWQDNSPLHF
d_call: NA; v_call: TRBV19; j_call: TRBJ1-2; cdr3_length: 16; clone_size: NA; cdr3_nt: TGTGCCAGTAGTCTCCTAGGGGGAGAGTCTAACTATGGCTACACCTTC; cdr3_aa: CASSLLGGESNYGYTF
d_call: TRBD1; v_call: TRBV10-2; j_call: TRBJ1-2; cdr3_length: 15; clone_size: NA; cdr3_nt: TGCGCCAGCAGTGCCGGGACAGGGGTCGCCTATGGCTACACCTTC; cdr3_aa: CASSAGTGVAYGYTF
d_call: NA; v_call: TRBV28; j_call: TRBJ1-2; cdr3_length: 14; clone_size: NA; cdr3_nt: TGTGCCAGCAGTAACGAGAACAGGAACTATGGCTACACCTTC; cdr3_aa: CASSNENRNYGYTF
d_call: NA; v_call: TRBV9; j_call: TRBJ2-5; cdr3_length: 15; clone_size: NA; cdr3_nt: TGTGCCAGCAGCGTAGCCCCTGACAGCCAAGAGACCCAGTACTTC; cdr3_aa: CASSVAPDSQETQYF